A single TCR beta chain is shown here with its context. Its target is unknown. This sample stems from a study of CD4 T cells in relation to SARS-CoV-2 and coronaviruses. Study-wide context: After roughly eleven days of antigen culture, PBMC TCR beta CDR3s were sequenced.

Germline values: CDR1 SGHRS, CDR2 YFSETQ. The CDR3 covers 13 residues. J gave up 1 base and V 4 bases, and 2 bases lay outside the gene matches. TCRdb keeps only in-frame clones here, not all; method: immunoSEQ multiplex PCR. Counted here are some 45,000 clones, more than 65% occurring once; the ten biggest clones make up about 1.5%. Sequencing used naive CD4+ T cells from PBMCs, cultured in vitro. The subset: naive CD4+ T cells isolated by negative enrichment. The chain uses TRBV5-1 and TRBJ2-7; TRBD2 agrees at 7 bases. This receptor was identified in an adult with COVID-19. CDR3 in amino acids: CASSGGSSYEQYF. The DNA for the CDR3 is TGCGCCAGCAGCGGCGGGAGTTCCTACGAGCAGTACTTC.